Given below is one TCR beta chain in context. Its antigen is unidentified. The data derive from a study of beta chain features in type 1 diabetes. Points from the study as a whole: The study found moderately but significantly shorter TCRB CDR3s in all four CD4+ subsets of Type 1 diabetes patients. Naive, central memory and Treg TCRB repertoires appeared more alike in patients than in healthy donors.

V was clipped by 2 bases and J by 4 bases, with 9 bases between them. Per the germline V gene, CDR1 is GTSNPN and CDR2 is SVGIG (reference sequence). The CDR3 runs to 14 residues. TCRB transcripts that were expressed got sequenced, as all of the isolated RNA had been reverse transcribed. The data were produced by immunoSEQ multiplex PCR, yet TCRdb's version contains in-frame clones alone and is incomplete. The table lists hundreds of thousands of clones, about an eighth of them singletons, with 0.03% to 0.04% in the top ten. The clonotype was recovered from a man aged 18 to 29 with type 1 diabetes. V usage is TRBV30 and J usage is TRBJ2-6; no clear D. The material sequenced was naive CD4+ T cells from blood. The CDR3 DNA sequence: TGTGCCTGGAGTCCTTACCGAGGGGCCAACGTCCTGACTTTC. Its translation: CAWSPYRGANVLTF.